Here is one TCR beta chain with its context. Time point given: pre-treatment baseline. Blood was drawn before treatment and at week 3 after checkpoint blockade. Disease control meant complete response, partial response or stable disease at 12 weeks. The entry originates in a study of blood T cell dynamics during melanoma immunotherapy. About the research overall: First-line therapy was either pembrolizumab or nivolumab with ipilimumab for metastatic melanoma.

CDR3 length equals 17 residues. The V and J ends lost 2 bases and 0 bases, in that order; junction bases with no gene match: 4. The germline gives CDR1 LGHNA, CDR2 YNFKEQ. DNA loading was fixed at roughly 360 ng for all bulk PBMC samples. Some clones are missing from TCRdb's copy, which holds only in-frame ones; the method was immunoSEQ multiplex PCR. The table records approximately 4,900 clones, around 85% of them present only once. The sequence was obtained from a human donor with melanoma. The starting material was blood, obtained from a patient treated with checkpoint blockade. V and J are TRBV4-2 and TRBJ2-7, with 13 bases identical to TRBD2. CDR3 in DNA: TGTGCCAGCAGCCAATACCGGACTAGCGGGAGCTCCTACGAGCAGTACTTC. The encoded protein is CASSQYRTSGSSYEQYF.